This TCR beta chain was identified during a study of technical replicates of blood from four donors. Clones were read by immunoSEQ multiplex PCR, and TCRdb kept only the in-frame ones, dropping some. This table has some 100,000 clones, 96% appearing once. The CDR3 contains 13 residues. CDR1 and CDR2 from the germline V gene are GTSNPN and SVGIG (reference sequence). The V gene lost 0 bases and the J gene lost 8 bases, with 13 bases spanning the gap. Input material: T cells isolated from PBMCs. The receptor's source is a human donor in good health. The V and J genes are TRBV30 and TRBJ1-2; D gene unclear. The DNA of the CDR3 is TGTGCCTGGAGTGTTTCTAGCGGGGAAGGCTACACCTTC. Translated, it gives CAWSVSSGEGYTF.